The 20 T cell receptor beta chains in this list originate from one sample, sequenced in a study of blood T cell repertoires in COVID-19. TCRdb's table, derived via immunoSEQ multiplex PCR, lists solely in-frame clones and lacks some. This table holds roughly 200,000 clones, about 88% found once. The sequencing sample was made of peripheral blood. The receptors were gathered from a woman aged 50 to 65 with COVID-19, enrolled during active disease.

V gene TRBV6-5 combines with J gene TRBJ1-2; 7 nucleotides align to TRBD1. The germline V gene encodes CDR1 MNHEY and CDR2 SVGAGI. The CDR3 spans 11 residues. Trimming took 8 bases from V and 4 from J; bases not matched to a gene: 1. This CDR3 is CASRQGYGYTF. For the CDR3, the DNA is TGTGCCAGCCGACAGGGCTATGGCTACACCTTC.

The V call is TRBV27, the J call TRBJ2-1; maybe TRBD2 (6 bases). The CDR3 runs to 14 residues. Germline CDR1 and CDR2: MNHEY and SMNVEV (reference sequence). Trimming removed 3 bases at V and 4 bases at J, with 10 bases between. DNA of the CDR3: TGTGCCAGCAGTTTGGAGGGAAATTACAATGAGCAGTTCTTC. It codes for CASSLEGNYNEQFF.

This chain connects TRBV6-2 or TRBV6-3 to TRBJ2-1; the match to TRBD1 covers 8 bases. The germline CDR1 and CDR2 sequences are MNHEY and SVGEGT. J lost 0 bases, V lost 6 bases, and 4 bases had no gene match. The CDR3 runs 15 residues. The CDR3 region is CASSDRGLSYNEQFF. The CDR3 nucleotides read TGTGCCAGCAGCGACAGGGGTCTCTCCTACAATGAGCAGTTCTTC.

V gene TRBV7-8 combines with J gene TRBJ2-5; D call uncertain. The CDR3 is made up of 16 amino acids. The V gene's germline CDR1 is SGHVS and CDR2 FQNEAQ. The V gene lost 4 bases and the J gene lost 3 bases, with 18 bases spanning the gap. DNA for the CDR3: TGTGCCAGCAGCTCGCTTTCAGGAAGCATAAAAGAGACCCAGTACTTC. Residues: CASSSLSGSIKETQYF.

This clone was recorded once. The chain couples TRBV19 to TRBJ1-1, with unresolved D. Germline-derived CDR1 and CDR2 are LNHDA and SQIVND (reference sequence). This CDR3 is built from 14 residues. Trimming cost V 6 bases and J 3 bases, with 14 bases left between them. CDR3 amino acids: CASSRREADTEAFF. The CDR3, as DNA: TGTGCCAGTAGCCGGCGGGAGGCCGACACTGAAGCTTTCTTT.

This clone came up a few times. J is TRBJ2-1 and V is TRBV27, with a weak D call TRBD2 (7 bases). The CDR3 sequence is 14 residues long. Germline values: CDR1 MNHEY, CDR2 SMNVEV (reference sequence). V lost 7 bases and J 4 bases, leaving 14 bases between the germline ends. The CDR3 DNA reads TGTGCCAGCACCCGGGGGGCCCAGTACAATGAGCAGTTCTTC. Translating gives CASTRGAQYNEQFF.

The chain combines TRBV6-6 with TRBJ1-3; D remains unclear. This CDR3 region has 14 residues. Trimming took off 2 bases at V and 4 bases at J, with 9 bases between the two ends. The germline gives CDR1 MNHNY, CDR2 SVGAGI (reference sequence). CDR3 sequence reads: CASSYAQSGNTIYF. In nucleotides, the CDR3 is TGTGCCAGCAGTTACGCACAGTCCGGAAACACCATATATTTT.

The chain uses TRBV10-3 and TRBJ1-2, with a weak D call TRBD1 (6 bases). The length of the CDR3 is 12 residues. CDR1 and CDR2 (germline): ENHRY, SYGVKD. For the CDR3, the DNA is TGTGGGGGTGACAGGACCCGCCGCGGCTACACCTTC. It codes for CGGDRTRRGYTF.

The chain combines TRBV4-1 with TRBJ1-4, with D possibly TRBD1 on 5 matching bases. Germline V CDR1 and CDR2: MGHRA, YSYEKL. There are 17 residues in the CDR3. V was shortened by 3 bases and J by 6 bases, with 20 bases between the two germline ends. This CDR3 is CASSHLVGLRKDEKLFF. CDR3 nucleotides: TGCGCCAGCAGCCACCTCGTGGGACTCCGGAAGGATGAAAAACTGTTTTTT.

The chain combines TRBV7-9 with TRBJ2-3; 7 bases map to TRBD2. After removal of 5 bases from V and 4 bases from J, the junction contained 6 bases not matched to a gene. The CDR3 totals 14 residues. Germline loops: CDR1 SEHNR, CDR2 FQNEAQ (reference sequence). The CDR3 bases are TGTGCCAGCAGCAGCCGGGGGGTGCCAGATACGCAGTATTTT. It encodes CASSSRGVPDTQYF.

The V and J genes are TRBV6-2 or TRBV6-3 and TRBJ1-6, with TRBD1 as a possible D gene (6 bases). The germline V gene encodes CDR1 MNHEY and CDR2 SVGEGT. The length of the CDR3 is 16 residues. The V and J ends lost 0 bases and 7 bases respectively, with 13 bases between them. CDR3 region: CASSYSQGVGNSPLHF. The DNA for the CDR3 is TGTGCCAGCAGTTACTCACAGGGAGTTGGAAATTCACCCCTCCACTTT.

The chain carries TRBV19 and TRBJ2-1; 9 bases agree with TRBD2. Germline V gene lookup returns CDR1 LNHDA and CDR2 SQIVND (reference sequence). The J segment lost 8 bases and the V segment lost 5 bases, leaving 16 bases of the junction unmatched. The CDR3 length is 17 residues. CDR3 loop: CASSWGSGGLLRDEQFF. The CDR3 nucleotides read TGTGCCAGTAGTTGGGGGAGCGGGGGGTTGCTCAGGGATGAGCAGTTCTTC.

This chain uses TRBV6-5 with TRBJ1-2, with D tentatively TRBD1 (5 bases). This CDR3 is 15 amino acids long. Germline values: CDR1 MNHEY, CDR2 SVGAGI. Trimming pared 8 bases from V and 0 bases from J, leaving 16 bases between. CDR3 in amino acids: CASFPYRQANYGYTF. In DNA, the CDR3 is TGTGCCAGCTTTCCTTACAGGCAGGCTAACTATGGCTACACCTTC.

This clone was found a few times. The V gene is TRBV10-3, the J gene TRBJ2-1; 14 bases agree with TRBD2. CDR1 is ENHRY and CDR2 is SYGVKD in the germline V gene. V was pared by 4 bases and J by 5 bases, with 7 bases of the junction left unmatched. The CDR3 extends over 17 amino acids. The CDR3, as DNA: TGTGCCATCAGTGGAGGACTAGCGGGGGGCCTCAACAATGAGCAGTTCTTC. Amino acids: CAISGGLAGGLNNEQFF.

This clone was counted a few times. This chain uses TRBV15 with TRBJ2-7; 7 bases align to TRBD1. V dropped 1 base and J dropped 2; count of bases not matched to a gene: 2. This CDR3 comprises 14 residues. CDR1 is LNHNV and CDR2 is YYDKDF in the germline V gene (reference sequence). CDR3 sequence (DNA): TGTGCCACCAGCAGAGCGGGACAGACCTACGAGCAGTACTTC. It specifies CATSRAGQTYEQYF.

V is TRBV2 and J is TRBJ2-2, with a tentative D call TRBD2 (5 bases). The CDR3 contains 15 residues. Germline assignment: CDR1 SNHLY and CDR2 FYNNEI. V was cut by 6 bases and J by 5 bases, with 16 bases left in between. The CDR3 DNA reads as TGTGCCAGCAGCTCGGAACCTACGGGGACCGGGGAGCTGTTTTTT. It translates to CASSSEPTGTGELFF.

J is TRBJ2-1 and V is TRBV5-1, with D tentatively TRBD2 (7 bases). Germline lookup yields CDR1 SGHRS and CDR2 YFSETQ. This CDR3 region has 18 residues. V was pared by 3 bases and J by 1 base, with 20 bases between. The CDR3 DNA reads as TGCGCCAGCAGCTCTACGGGGGGCGGTTTAGGATCCTACAATGAGCAGTTCTTC. It encodes CASSSTGGGLGSYNEQFF.

This sequence joins TRBV10-1 and TRBJ2-2; TRBD1 agrees at 8 bases. Germline CDR1 reads WNHNN; CDR2 reads SYGVQD (reference sequence). Trimming cost V 5 bases and J 5 bases; bases outside gene matches: 4. The length of the CDR3 is 14 residues. The CDR3 protein is CASSLQGGTGELFF. CDR3 coding DNA: TGCGCCAGCAGTTTACAGGGGGGAACCGGGGAGCTGTTTTTT.

About this clone itself: The same CDR3 can be traced to other DNA sequences in this sample. The chain combines TRBV9 with TRBJ2-3, with 7 bases fitting TRBD2. V was clipped by 0 bases and J by 0 bases; unmatched bases: 4. The CDR3 is made up of 16 amino acids. CDR1 is SGDLS and CDR2 is YYNGEE in the germline V gene. The CDR3 reads CASSVGLAASTDTQYF. In nucleotides, the CDR3 is TGTGCCAGCAGCGTAGGCCTAGCGGCGAGCACAGATACGCAGTATTTT.

The chain employs TRBV6-1 and TRBJ2-1, with TRBD2 matching 9 bases. The V segment lost 1 base and the J segment 8 bases; nucleotides outside the gene matches: 6. The germline CDR1 and CDR2 sequences are MNHNS and SASEGT. This CDR3 contains 15 residues. CDR3 coding DNA: TGTGCCAGCAGTGAAGGAGCGGGGGGTAGGGATGAGCAGTTCTTC. Protein sequence: CASSEGAGGRDEQFF.